The clone carrying this TCR beta chain was counted ten times or more. J lost 5 bases, V lost 6 bases, and 7 bases had no gene match. The CDR3 sequence is 14 residues long. RNA transcripts gave rise to amplified TCR beta CDR3 regions. The HTBI primer set was used in a first-round RT-PCR of the TCR CDR3. TCRdb called the multiplex PCR reads again in MiXCR, with one record for every CDR3 protein. The repertoire holds about 640,000 distinct CDR3 sequences, with 20% as singletons. The data originate from a study of T cells in Graves' hyperthyroidism and ophthalmopathy. V gene TRBV12-3 or TRBV12-4 combines with J gene TRBJ2-3, with 8 bases identical to TRBD2. The source material was blood. The receptor was derived from a man aged 25-40 years with Graves' ophthalmopathy. This CDR3 is CASSWGLELDTQYF. The CDR3 DNA reads TGTGCCAGCAGCTGGGGACTAGAGCTAGATACGCAGTATTTT.